These 22 T cell receptor beta chains were all obtained from the same sample, sequenced in a study of T cells in Graves' hyperthyroidism and ophthalmopathy. Amplified TCR beta CDR3 regions came from RNA transcripts. The HTBI primer set drove a first-round RT-PCR of the TCR CDR3. TCRdb redid the calling of the multiplex PCR reads with MiXCR, one entry per CDR3 protein. The sample records hundreds of thousands of distinct CDR3 sequences, 45% being singletons. The sequencing sample was made of peripheral blood or thyroid tissue (not recorded which). The receptors here all came from an adult man with Graves' disease, either hyperthyroidism or ophthalmopathy (not recorded which).

The rearrangement uses TRBV2 and TRBJ1-2, with a possible D match to TRBD1 (6 bases). Trimming shortened V by 7 bases and J by 9 bases, and 12 bases separated the two germline ends. The CDR3 is 11 amino acids. Germline V lookup: CDR1 SNHLY, CDR2 FYNNEI. DNA for the CDR3: TGTGCCAGCACAAGGGGGGGCTGCTACACCTTC. Translated: CASTRGGCYTF.

The V and J genes are TRBV6-1 and TRBJ1-4, with D maybe TRBD1 (5 bases). This CDR3 is built from 13 residues. The germline V gene has CDR1 MNHNS and CDR2 SASEGT. V lost 7 bases, J lost 10 bases, and 16 bases lay in between. The CDR3 sequence is CASTLQVTGKLFF. The CDR3 DNA follows: TGTGCCAGCACCTTACAGGTGACTGGAAAACTGTTTTTT.

This sequence joins TRBV2 and TRBJ2-5; 8 bases are a match to TRBD1. This CDR3 is 14 amino acids long. V gave up 8 bases and J gave up 9 bases; unmatched junction bases: 14. Germline lookup yields CDR1 SNHLY and CDR2 FYNNEI. The CDR3 DNA is TGTGCCAGCTCAGACAGGGGCAACAATCAGCCCCAGTACTTC. Translation gives CASSDRGNNQPQYF.

The chain recombines TRBV12-3 or TRBV12-4 with TRBJ2-2, with 10 bases aligning to TRBD1. This CDR3 spans 15 amino acids. The V gene end was trimmed by 7 bases and the J gene end by 3 bases; junction bases not matched to a gene: 5. This CDR3 reads CASNPTGGYTGELFF. For the CDR3, the DNA is TGTGCCAGCAACCCGACAGGGGGCTACACCGGGGAGCTGTTTTTT.

The chain joins TRBV11-2 to TRBJ1-4; 9 bases fit TRBD1. V shed 6 bases and J 5 bases; nucleotides not matched to a gene: 7. Germline V gene data show CDR1 as SGHAT and CDR2 as FQNNGV. This CDR3 spans 15 amino acids. CDR3 nucleotide sequence: TGTGCCAGCAGTTCCGGCGGGACAGGGAATGAAAAACTGTTTTTT. Residues: CASSSGGTGNEKLFF.

The rearrangement joins TRBV6-1 to TRBJ1-2; D is uncertain. Trimming took off 4 bases at V and 2 bases at J, with 11 bases between the two ends. From germline, CDR1 is MNHNS and CDR2 SASEGT. The CDR3 is 14 amino acids. The CDR3 is CASSASGKNYGYTF. The CDR3 bases are TGTGCCAGCAGTGCTAGCGGCAAGAACTATGGCTACACCTTC.

This clonotype has more than one count but fewer than ten. This chain's CDR3 is CASSLVLQLSNQPQHF. CDR3 DNA sequence: TGTGCCAGCAGCTTAGTTTTACAGCTTAGCAATCAGCCCCAGCATTTT. The chain carries TRBV7-2 and TRBJ1-5; unclear D gene. V shed 1 base and J shed 0 bases, with 10 bases lying between them. CDR3 length: 16 residues. In germline, CDR1 is SGHTA, CDR2 FQGNSA.

The rearrangement joins TRBV5-1 to TRBJ2-6; 9 bases map to TRBD1. V shed 5 bases, J shed 2 bases, and the junction held 14 bases outside the gene matches. Germline V gene sequence: CDR1 SGHRS, CDR2 YFSETQ. The CDR3 is 19 amino acids. CDR3 amino acids: CASRPETGGLLAGANVLTF. The CDR3 region has the DNA TGCGCCAGCAGACCCGAGACAGGGGGTCTCTTGGCTGGGGCCAACGTCCTGACTTTC. Using reference TRBV5-1 and TRBJ2-6 for the parts outside the CDR3, the full variable domain is KAGVTQTPRYLIKTRGQQVTLSCSPISGHRSVSWYQQTPGQGLQFLFEYFSETQRNKGNFPGRFSGRQFSNSRSEMNVSTLELGDSALYLCASRPETGGLLAGANVLTFGAGSRLTVL.

The genes are TRBV7-9 and TRBJ1-2, with 7 positions matching TRBD1. Germline CDR1 SEHNR, CDR2 FQNEAQ (reference sequence). J gave up 12 bases and V 5 bases, and 9 bases lay outside the gene matches. The CDR3 extends over 12 amino acids. CDR3 nucleotides: TGTGCCAGCAGCCGGGACAGCACGGGCCACACCTTC. Translation: CASSRDSTGHTF.

Of note for this clonotype: This sequence may be a read error, since a much larger clone differs from it by one base. J is TRBJ2-5 and V is TRBV24-1; D not resolved. CDR3 length equals 16 residues. Germline CDR1 KGHDR, CDR2 SFDVKD. The CDR3 loop is CATGDSDGLNQETQYF. The CDR3 coding sequence is TGTGCCACCGGTGATTCAGACGGGCTGAACCAAGAGACCCAGTACTTC.

The J gene is TRBJ1-5, the V gene TRBV19, with D hard to call. The CDR3 consists of 15 residues. Germline assignment: CDR1 LNHDA and CDR2 SQIVND (reference sequence). V lost 3 bases and J 4 bases, leaving 13 bases between the germline ends. CDR3: CASSIRSGRNQPQHF. The CDR3 DNA reads as TGTGCCAGTAGTATTAGGTCGGGTAGGAATCAGCCCCAGCATTTT.

This clonotype was seen only a few times. This chain links TRBV5-1 with TRBJ2-7, with no clear D. CDR3 size: 16 residues. The V and J ends lost 0 bases and 2 bases respectively, with 15 bases between them. Per germline, CDR1 SGHRS and CDR2 YFSETQ. CDR3 region: CASSLVVGSKPYEQYF. The CDR3 DNA reads as TGCGCCAGCAGCTTGGTAGTCGGGTCTAAACCCTACGAGCAGTACTTC.

This sequence joins TRBV10-3 and TRBJ1-6, with D perhaps matching TRBD1 (5 bases). Germline values: CDR1 ENHRY, CDR2 SYGVKD. The CDR3 is 13 amino acids. V gave up 6 bases and J gave up 11 bases, with 14 bases separating them. The CDR3 bases are TGTGCCATCAGGACGGGGGGTGCTCCACCCCTCCACTTT. Protein: CAIRTGGAPPLHF.

The V and J genes are TRBV15 and TRBJ2-5; the match to TRBD1 covers 8 bases. The CDR3 spans 15 residues. CDR1 and CDR2 (germline): LNHNV, YYDKDF (reference sequence). J gave up 4 bases and V 3 bases, and 7 bases lay outside the gene matches. The CDR3, as DNA: TGTGCCACCAGCAGGGACAGGGTGGTAGCAGAGACCCAGTACTTC. This encodes CATSRDRVVAETQYF.

A word on this clonotype: A read error may be the cause here, since a much bigger clone is one base away. The CDR3 sequence is CASSPGTGQSYGYTF. CDR3 bases: TGCGCCAGCAGCCCCGGGACAGGGCAGAGCTATGGCTACACCTTC. The rearrangement uses TRBV5-1 and TRBJ1-2; the match to TRBD1 covers 9 bases. This CDR3 spans 15 amino acids. V lost 4 bases and J lost 4; bases outside the gene matches: 8. CDR1 and CDR2 (germline): SGHRS, YFSETQ. The full variable domain, rest sourced from reference TRBV5-1 and TRBJ1-2, is KAGVTQTPRYLIKTRGQQVTLSCSPISGHRSVSWYQQTPGQGLQFLFEYFSETQRNKGNFPGRFSGRQFSNSRSEMNVSTLELGDSALYLCASSPGTGQSYGYTFGSGTRLTVV.

This clonotype was detected only a few times. The CDR3 sequence is CASTITQDNSPLHF. CDR3 nucleotide sequence: TGTGCCAGCACCATTACACAGGATAATTCACCCCTCCACTTT. The chain joins TRBV7-9 to TRBJ1-6; the D gene is possibly TRBD1 (5 bases). The CDR3 contains 14 residues. Germline lookup yields CDR1 SEHNR and CDR2 FQNEAQ (reference sequence). V lost 7 bases and J lost 5, with 12 bases in between.

Ten or more counts support this clonotype. This chain connects TRBV29-1 to TRBJ2-2, with TRBD1 matching 8 bases. The CDR3 spans 16 residues. The germline CDR1 and CDR2 sequences are SQVTM and ANQGSEA. Trimming at V came to 4 bases and at J to 5 bases, leaving 12 bases not matched to a gene. Here the CDR3 reads CSVAGQGTSWTGELFF. As DNA, the CDR3 is TGCAGCGTTGCAGGACAGGGAACCTCGTGGACCGGGGAGCTGTTTTTT.

The gene calls are TRBV19 and TRBJ1-5, with a tentative D call TRBD1 (5 bases). CDR1 and CDR2 from the germline V gene are LNHDA and SQIVND (reference sequence). CDR3 length: 15 amino acids. With 1 base removed from V and 0 bases from J, the gap between germline ends came to 7 bases. CDR3 coding DNA: TGTGCCAGTAGTATAGTCGACAGTAGCAATCAGCCCCAGCATTTT. This gives the protein CASSIVDSSNQPQHF.

The J gene is TRBJ2-7, the V gene TRBV5-4; unclear D gene. Trimming left V 0 bases short and J 3 bases short, with 7 bases between. This CDR3 comprises 13 residues. Per germline, CDR1 SGHNT and CDR2 YYREEE (reference sequence). Here the CDR3 reads CASSLDLFYEQYF. In DNA form, the CDR3 reads TGTGCCAGCAGCTTGGACCTTTTCTACGAGCAGTACTTC.

This clonotype was observed at least ten times. The rearrangement links TRBV7-9 to TRBJ2-5, with D maybe TRBD1 (6 bases). The CDR3 runs 18 residues. V shed 5 bases and J shed 0 bases, with 22 bases lying between them. The germline CDR1 and CDR2 sequences are SEHNR and FQNEAQ (reference sequence). CDR3 bases: TGTGCCAGCAGCCGCGATACCGCACAGGGAAGGTACCAAGAGACCCAGTACTTC. Translation gives CASSRDTAQGRYQETQYF.

The chain links TRBV29-1 to TRBJ1-2; 9 nucleotides line up with TRBD1. The CDR3 consists of 11 residues. Germline CDR1 and CDR2: SQVTM and ANQGSEA. After removal of 6 bases from V and 8 bases from J, the junction contained 4 bases not matched to a gene. Here the CDR3 reads CSVGTGRGYTF. Written as DNA, the CDR3 is TGCAGCGTAGGGACAGGGCGAGGCTACACCTTC.

This clonotype was seen only a few times. This CDR3 reads CSARVPGGGNTEAFF. CDR3 coding DNA: TGCAGTGCTAGAGTCCCTGGGGGGGGGAACACTGAAGCTTTCTTT. This chain connects TRBV20-1 to TRBJ1-1, with D maybe TRBD1 (5 bases). V was shortened by 1 base and J by 1 base, with 13 bases between the two germline ends. Germline CDR1 is DFQATT and CDR2 is SNEGSKA (reference sequence). CDR3 length: 15 residues.